The source of this TCR beta chain is a study of early T cells in non-severe SARS-CoV-2 infection. The CDR3 spans 11 residues. V lost 5 bases to trimming and J lost 6 bases, with 8 bases between them. Germline values: CDR1 SEHNR, CDR2 FQNEAQ (reference sequence). TCRdb independently ran MiXCR on the 5' RACE reads; one entry per CDR3 protein. The sample holds roughly 54,000 distinct CDR3 sequences, roughly 5.9% seen once. This clonotype was counted at least ten times. The clonotype was recovered from an adult who was a healthcare worker with PCR-confirmed SARS-CoV-2 infection or an uninfected control (not recorded which). Material for sequencing was whole blood. The gene calls are TRBV7-9 and TRBJ2-7; weak D call: TRBD2 (6 bases). The CDR3 region is CASSTGSEQYF. DNA for the CDR3: TGTGCCAGCAGCACCGGGAGCGAGCAGTACTTC.